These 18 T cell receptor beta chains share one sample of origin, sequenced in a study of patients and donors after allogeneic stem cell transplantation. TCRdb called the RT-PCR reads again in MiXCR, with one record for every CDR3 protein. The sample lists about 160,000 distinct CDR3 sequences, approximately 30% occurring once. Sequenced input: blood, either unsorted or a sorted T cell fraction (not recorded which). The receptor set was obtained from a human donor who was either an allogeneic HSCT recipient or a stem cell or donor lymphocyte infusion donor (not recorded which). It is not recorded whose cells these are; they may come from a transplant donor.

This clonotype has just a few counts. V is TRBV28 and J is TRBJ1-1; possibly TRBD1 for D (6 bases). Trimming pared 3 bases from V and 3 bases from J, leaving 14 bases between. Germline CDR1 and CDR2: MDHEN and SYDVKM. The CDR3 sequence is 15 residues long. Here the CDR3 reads CASSFPRGGDTEAFF. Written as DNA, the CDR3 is TGTGCCAGCAGTTTCCCGAGGGGGGGAGACACTGAAGCTTTCTTT.

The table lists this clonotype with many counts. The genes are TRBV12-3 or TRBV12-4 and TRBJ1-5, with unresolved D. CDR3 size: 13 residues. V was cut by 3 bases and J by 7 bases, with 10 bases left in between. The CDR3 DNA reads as TGTGCCAGCAGTTTGTTGCGCAGCCAGCCCCAGCATTTT. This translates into CASSLLRSQPQHF.

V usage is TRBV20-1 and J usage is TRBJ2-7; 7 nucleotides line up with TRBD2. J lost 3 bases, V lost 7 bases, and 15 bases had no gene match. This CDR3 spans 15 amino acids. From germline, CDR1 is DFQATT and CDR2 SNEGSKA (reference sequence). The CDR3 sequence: CSETSPLAGYYEQYF. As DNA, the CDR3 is TGCAGTGAGACTAGCCCCCTTGCCGGTTACTACGAGCAGTACTTC.

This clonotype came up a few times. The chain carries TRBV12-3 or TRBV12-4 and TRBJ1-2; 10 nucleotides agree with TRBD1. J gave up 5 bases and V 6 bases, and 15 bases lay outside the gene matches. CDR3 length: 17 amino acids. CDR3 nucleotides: TGTGCCAGCAGCCACCGGGAGACAGGGGGCGTTAGGTATGGCTACACCTTC. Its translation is CASSHRETGGVRYGYTF.

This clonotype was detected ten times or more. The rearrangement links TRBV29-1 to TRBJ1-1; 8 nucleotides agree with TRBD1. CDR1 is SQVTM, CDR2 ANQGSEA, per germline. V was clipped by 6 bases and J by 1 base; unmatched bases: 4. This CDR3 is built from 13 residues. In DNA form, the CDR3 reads TGCAGCGTGGACAGGGAGGGGAACACTGAAGCTTTCTTT. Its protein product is CSVDREGNTEAFF.

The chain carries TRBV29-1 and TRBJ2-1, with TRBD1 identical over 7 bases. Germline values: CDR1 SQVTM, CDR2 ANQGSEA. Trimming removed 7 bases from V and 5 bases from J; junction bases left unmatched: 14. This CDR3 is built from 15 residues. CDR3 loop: CSADRVTVGNNEQFF. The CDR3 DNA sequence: TGCAGCGCCGACAGGGTAACAGTCGGGAACAATGAGCAGTTCTTC.

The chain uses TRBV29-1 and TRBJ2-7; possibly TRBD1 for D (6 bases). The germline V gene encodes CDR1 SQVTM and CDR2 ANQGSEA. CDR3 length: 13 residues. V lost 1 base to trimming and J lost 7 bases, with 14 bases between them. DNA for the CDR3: TGCAGCGTTGAAGGGCAGGGGCCCGGGGAGCAGTACTTC. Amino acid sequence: CSVEGQGPGEQYF.

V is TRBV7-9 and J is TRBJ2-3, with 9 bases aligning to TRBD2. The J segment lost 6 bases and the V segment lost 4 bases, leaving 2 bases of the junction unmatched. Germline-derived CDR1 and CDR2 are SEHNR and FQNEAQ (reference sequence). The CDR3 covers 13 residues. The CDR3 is CASSWAGGDTQYF. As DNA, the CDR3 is TGTGCCAGCAGCTGGGCGGGAGGGGATACGCAGTATTTT.

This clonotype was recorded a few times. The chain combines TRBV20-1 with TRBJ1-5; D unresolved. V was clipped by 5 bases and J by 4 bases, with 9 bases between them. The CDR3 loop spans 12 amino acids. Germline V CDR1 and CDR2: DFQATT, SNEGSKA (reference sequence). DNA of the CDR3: TGCAGTGCTGTACAAGGAAATCAGCCCCAGCATTTT. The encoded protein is CSAVQGNQPQHF.

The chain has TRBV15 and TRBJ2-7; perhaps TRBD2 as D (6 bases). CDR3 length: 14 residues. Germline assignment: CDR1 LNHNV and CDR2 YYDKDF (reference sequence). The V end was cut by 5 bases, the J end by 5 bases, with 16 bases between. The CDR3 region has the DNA TGTGCCACCAGCGTCCGGGAGCCGTCCCACGAGCAGTACTTC. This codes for CATSVREPSHEQYF.

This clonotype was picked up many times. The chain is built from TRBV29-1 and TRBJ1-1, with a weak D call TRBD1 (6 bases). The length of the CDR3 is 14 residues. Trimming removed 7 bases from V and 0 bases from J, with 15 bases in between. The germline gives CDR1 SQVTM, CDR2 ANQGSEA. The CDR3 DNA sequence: TGCAGCGCTGAGGACAGCAACATGAACACTGAAGCTTTCTTT. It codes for CSAEDSNMNTEAFF.

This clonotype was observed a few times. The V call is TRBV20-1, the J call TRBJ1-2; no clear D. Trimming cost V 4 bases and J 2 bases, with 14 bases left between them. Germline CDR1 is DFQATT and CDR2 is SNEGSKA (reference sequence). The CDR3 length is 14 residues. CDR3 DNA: TGCAGTGCTAAAGTCGGGAGCCTGAACTATGGCTACACCTTC. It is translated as CSAKVGSLNYGYTF.

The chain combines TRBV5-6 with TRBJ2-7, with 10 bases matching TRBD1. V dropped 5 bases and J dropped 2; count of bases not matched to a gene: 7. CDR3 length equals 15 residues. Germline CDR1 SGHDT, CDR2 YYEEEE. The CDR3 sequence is CASRPGTGAPYEQYF. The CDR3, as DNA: TGTGCCAGCAGACCCGGGACAGGGGCCCCCTACGAGCAGTACTTC.

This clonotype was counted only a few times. This CDR3 reads CASSPGTGYYGYTF. The CDR3 DNA sequence: TGCGCCAGCAGCCCCGGGACAGGGTACTATGGCTACACCTTC. This sequence joins TRBV4-1 and TRBJ1-2; 9 positions match TRBD1. This CDR3 has 14 residues. The V gene end was trimmed by 4 bases and the J gene end by 3 bases; junction bases not matched to a gene: 3. The germline CDR1 and CDR2 sequences are MGHRA and YSYEKL.

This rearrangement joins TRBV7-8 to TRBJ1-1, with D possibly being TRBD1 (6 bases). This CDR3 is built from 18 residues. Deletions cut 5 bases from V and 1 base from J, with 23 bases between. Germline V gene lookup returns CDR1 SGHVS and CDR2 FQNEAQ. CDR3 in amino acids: CASSQNQGLLGGNTEAFF. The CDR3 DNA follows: TGTGCCAGCAGCCAGAACCAGGGGCTCCTAGGTGGGAACACTGAAGCTTTCTTT.

CDR3 DNA: TGTGCCAGCAGCTCACAAGTGGAGACCCAGTACTTC. This sequence encodes CASSSQVETQYF. This chain uses TRBV11-2 with TRBJ2-5; D gene uncertain. CDR3 length: 12 residues. Per the germline V gene, CDR1 is SGHAT and CDR2 is FQNNGV. Trimming pared 4 bases from V and 5 bases from J, leaving 8 bases between.

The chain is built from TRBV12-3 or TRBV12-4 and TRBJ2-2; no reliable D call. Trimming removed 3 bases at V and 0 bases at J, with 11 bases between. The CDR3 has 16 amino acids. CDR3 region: CASSFGRYANTGELFF. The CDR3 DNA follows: TGTGCCAGCAGTTTTGGGCGCTACGCGAACACCGGGGAGCTGTTTTTT.

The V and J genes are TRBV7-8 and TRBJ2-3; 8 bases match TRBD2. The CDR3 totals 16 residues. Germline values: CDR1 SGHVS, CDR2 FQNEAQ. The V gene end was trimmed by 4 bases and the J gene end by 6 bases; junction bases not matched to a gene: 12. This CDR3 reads CASSWYQGTRGDTQYF. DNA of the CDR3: TGTGCCAGCAGCTGGTACCAAGGGACTAGAGGGGATACGCAGTATTTT.